Below, one TCR beta chain is given with its context. Its specificity is unknown. The data derive from a study of post-analysis software for immune sequencing data. At the level of the study: In terms of disease course, relapsing-remitting, secondary progressive and progressive-relapsing multiple sclerosis were included.

TCR beta libraries were prepared from cDNA with unique molecular identifiers. Between roughly 1 and 11 million T cells gave rise to hundreds of thousands of cDNA molecules. TCRdb ran MiXCR on the PCR reads and lists one entry per CDR3 protein. The data hold hundreds of thousands of distinct CDR3 sequences, with about 50% observed a single time. The CDR3 covers 13 residues. CDR1 SGHRS and CDR2 YFSETQ come from the germline V gene. Broader study findings: Comparison with controls showed significantly lower normalized Chao1 diversity in multiple sclerosis patients. Roughly 5 TRBV segments occurring more often in patients than controls included TRBV5-6, TRBV5-1 and TRBV20-1. Co-batched samples clustered tightly together by F measure.

This sequence joins TRBV5-1 and TRBJ2-7; TRBD2 agrees at 8 bases. With the DNA end fitting TRBJ2-5 better, the J assignment may be wrong. The sequenced material came from blood. This TCR derives from a girl between 5 and 17 years old with multiple sclerosis. The CDR3 DNA reads TGCGCCAGCCTTCAGCGGGAGCGTGAGACCCAGTACTTC. Translating gives CASLQRERETQYF.